The present TCR beta chain was sequenced within a study of CD8+ T cells in alopecia areata. Study-level information: Treated patients were dosed with oral tofacitinib, taking 5 to 10 mg twice daily.

RNA extraction and reverse transcription yielded cDNA as sequencing template. Clones were read by immunoSEQ multiplex PCR, and TCRdb kept only the in-frame ones, dropping some. The sample yields 150,000 to 190,000 clones, more than 45% seen once. Deletions cut 7 bases from V and 6 bases from J, with 17 bases between. There are 15 residues in the CDR3. Per germline, CDR1 SGHRS and CDR2 YFSETQ. The sorting of PBMCs gave CD4+ and CD8+ T cells. This sequence joins TRBV5-1 and TRBJ1-6; no firm D call. The sequencing here drew on CD8+ T cells sorted from blood, taken at week 0. The sequence was obtained from a human donor with alopecia areata. CDR3 in amino acids: CASADEFGSNSPLHF. Here the CDR3 DNA reads TGCGCCAGCGCAGACGAATTCGGATCTAATTCACCCCTCCACTTT.